A selection of T cell receptor beta chains follows, all from one sample in a study of cytomegalovirus exposure and HLA in healthy donors. Repertoires were generated with immunoSEQ multiplex PCR, while TCRdb's copy carries only in-frame clones and drops some. The sample yields roughly 140,000 clones, roughly four fifths seen once. Sequencing used PBMCs. The receptors derive from a man aged 25 to 45 in good health and CMV-seropositive. CDR3s include the opening cysteine and the closing phenylalanine or tryptophan. The D gene is left open where the match is weak. Not all rows give a size; the values are once, few, many and, for expanded clones, a class.

-,TRBV7-9,TRBD1,TRBJ1-3,TGTGCCAGCAGCCCGGGGACAGCGGACGGAAACACCATATATTTT,CASSPGTADGNTIYF
-,TRBV6-5,TRBD2,TRBJ2-7,TGTGCCAGCAGTTTCAGGCTAGCGGGTGCATACGAGCAGTACTTC,CASSFRLAGAYEQYF
-,TRBV9,-,TRBJ1-2,TGTGCCAGCAGCGTAGAGGTCAGGGCCGATGGCTACACCTTC,CASSVEVRADGYTF
-,TRBV30,-,TRBJ2-2,TGTGCCTGGAGTGTAGCGGGTTCCGGGGAGCTGTTTTTT,CAWSVAGSGELFF
-,TRBV7-9,-,TRBJ1-1,TGTTCCAGCAGCGCGACCCCGGGGAGGGCGGCGGGAATGAACACTGAAGCTTTCTTT,CSSSATPGRAAGMNTEAFF
once,TRBV19,-,TRBJ2-2,TGTGCCAGTAGTGTTCAGGGGCCCGGGGAGCTGTTTTTT,CASSVQGPGELFF
-,TRBV27,-,TRBJ2-2,TGTGCCAGCAGCCGACCAGGTACCGGGGAGCTGTTTTTT,CASSRPGTGELFF
once,TRBV12-5,-,TRBJ2-2,TGTGCTAGTGCCACTGCTGGAGTCGGGGAGCTGTTTTTT,CASATAGVGELFF
once,TRBV5-1,-,TRBJ1-4,TGCGCCAGCAGCTTGGGAGGGTATGAAAAACTGTTTTTT,CASSLGGYEKLFF
-,TRBV4-3,-,TRBJ2-6,TGCGCCAGCAGCCAAGGTACAGGGTCTGGGGCCAACGTCCTGACTTTC,CASSQGTGSGANVLTF
few,TRBV15,-,TRBJ1-2,TGTGCCACCAGCTCCCGCGGGGGGGATGGCTACACCTTC,CATSSRGGDGYTF
-,TRBV28,-,TRBJ1-4,TGTGCCAGCAGTCCCCTCGACAGCTATGCAACTAATGAAAAACTGTTTTTT,CASSPLDSYATNEKLFF
-,TRBV28,-,TRBJ2-5,TGTGCCAGCAGTCCCCCGGACAGTGCTGAAGAGACCCAGTACTTC,CASSPPDSAEETQYF
-,TRBV25-1,-,TRBJ2-3,TGTGCCAGCAGCTGGACAGTAAACTCAGATACGCAGTATTTT,CASSWTVNSDTQYF
-,TRBV11-2,-,TRBJ1-1,TGTGCCAGCAGCCCTGGACTGACGAACACTGAAGCTTTCTTT,CASSPGLTNTEAFF
-,TRBV6-6,-,TRBJ2-3,TGTGCCAGCTCCCCCCAAGATACGCAGTATTTT,CASSPQDTQYF
-,TRBV5-1,TRBD1,TRBJ2-2,TGCGCCAGCAGCGCCGGGACAGGGAACGGGGAGCTGTTTTTT,CASSAGTGNGELFF
few,TRBV29-1,-,TRBJ1-2,TGCAGCGTTGGCGGACAACCAGGGAACTATGGCTACACCTTC,CSVGGQPGNYGYTF
-,TRBV28,-,TRBJ2-7,TGTGCCAGCAGTTCCCTGTACGAGCAGTACTTC,CASSSLYEQYF
-,TRBV28,-,TRBJ1-1,TGTGCCAGCAGTTTAGCGTTGGGGTTGGGAGTAGCTTTCTTT,CASSLALGLGVAFF
once,TRBV2,-,TRBJ2-5,TGTGCCAGCAGTGAAGCGCTTCTGGGAGGGACCCAGTACTTC,CASSEALLGGTQYF
-,TRBV9,-,TRBJ1-1,TGTGCCAGCAGCGTAGCTCGGCAGGACACTGAAGCTTTCTTT,CASSVARQDTEAFF
once,TRBV7-9,-,TRBJ2-7,TGTGCCAGCACCGACGACAGGTCCTACGAGCAGTACTTC,CASTDDRSYEQYF
-,TRBV7-9,-,TRBJ1-1,TGTGCCAGCAGCTTTGGTCCAGGGGTGGGTACTGAAGCTTTCTTT,CASSFGPGVGTEAFF
-,TRBV19,-,TRBJ2-7,TGTGCCAGTAGCGGACACCACTCCTACGAGCAGTACTTC,CASSGHHSYEQYF
-,TRBV7-2,-,TRBJ2-3,TGTGCCAGCAGCTTAGTCTCCGGGACAGATACGCAGTATTTT,CASSLVSGTDTQYF
few,TRBV27,-,TRBJ2-7,TGTGCCAGCAGTTTAGGGCAGACCTACGAGCAGTACTTC,CASSLGQTYEQYF
-,TRBV29-1,TRBD1,TRBJ2-3,TGCAGCGTTGAAGGGGGGCAGGGGGCAGATACGCAGTATTTT,CSVEGGQGADTQYF
-,TRBV19,-,TRBJ2-1,TGTGCCAGTAGTATACAGGGGCACCTCTACAATGAGCAGTTCTTC,CASSIQGHLYNEQFF
-,TRBV5-1,TRBD2,TRBJ2-2,TGCGCCAGCAGCTCCCTTGGCGGGGGAAACACCGGGGAGCTGTTTTTT,CASSSLGGGNTGELFF
-,TRBV5-6,-,TRBJ2-1,-,CASSLASQRWALGSAPIF
-,TRBV6-4,-,TRBJ1-6,TGTGCCAGCAGCAAGGACTTGGACGGGAATTCACCCCTCCACTTT,CASSKDLDGNSPLHF
once,TRBV29-1,TRBD2,TRBJ2-2,TGCAGCGTTGAATCAGCGGGAGAGGAGCTGTTTTTT,CSVESAGEELFF
-,TRBV2,-,TRBJ2-7,TGTGCCAGCAGTGACAGAGGGGGACCGGTCGAGCAGTACTTC,CASSDRGGPVEQYF
-,TRBV11-3,TRBD2,TRBJ2-7,TGTGCCAGCAGCCCGGGACTACCCTACGAGCAGTACTTC,CASSPGLPYEQYF